This T cell receptor beta chain came from a study of siplizumab effects on memory and regulatory T cells. Whole-study results and caveats: A minor fraction of alloreactive clones, and no more, mapped to unstimulated subsets. In the presence of siplizumab, alloreactive sequences traceable to unstimulated CD4+ memory cells were significantly reduced. Suppressive activity of Tregs proliferating in siplizumab cultures remained unconfirmed. With siplizumab, Treg-derived clones averaged approximately 69% of mappable alloreactive CD4+ clones, versus less than 35% in controls.

Trimming took 2 bases from V and 3 from J, leaving 9 bases between them. This CDR3 is built from 14 residues. Per germline, CDR1 SGHDT and CDR2 YYEEEE. The repertoire was sequenced with immunoSEQ multiplex PCR; TCRdb's copy has only in-frame clones and lacks some. The sample lists 120,000 or so clones, roughly 92% seen once, with approximately 1.3% in the top ten. As regards this clone: Its antigen is undetermined.

The chain has TRBV5-6 and TRBJ1-5; no clear D. This TCR came from a human donor in good health. The specimen sequenced was CD4+ T cells sorted from blood. The CDR3 sequence is CASSLWSPNQPQHF. The CDR3 region has the DNA TGTGCCAGCAGCTTATGGAGCCCCAATCAGCCCCAGCATTTT.